Each of the 5 T cell receptor beta chains below was sequenced from the same sample in a study of shared clonotypes between healthy human individuals (dated by TCRdb to 2019 to 2021). The library was prepared using the immunoSEQ multiplex PCR assay. TCRdb limited this immuneACCESS table to in-frame rearrangements with V and J called. A share of clones is missing; checked studies link under half to unresolved V genes, and the rest is unexplained. The sample contains millions of clones, 85% to 95% of them found a single time. Of the sample, roughly 0.36% is held by the ten largest clones. The sample taken for sequencing was naive CD4+ T cells from PBMCs. The sample's cell subset or site label, in plain terms: CD45RA+ positively selected. Source of these receptors: a man aged 18 to 29 in good health. Some clones in this sample may be carry-over from other donors' samples.

The chain links TRBV10-3 to TRBJ2-7, with 7 bases matching TRBD1. Germline lookup yields CDR1 ENHRY and CDR2 SYGVKD. The CDR3 runs to 13 residues. The J segment lost 2 bases and the V segment lost 10 bases, leaving 8 bases of the junction unmatched. The CDR3 DNA sequence: TGTGCCACCCAGACAGGGCAGACCTACGAGCAGTACTTC. It codes for CATQTGQTYEQYF.

The gene calls are TRBV15 and TRBJ1-1; D unresolved. Germline CDR1 reads LNHNV; CDR2 reads YYDKDF (reference sequence). This CDR3 spans 13 amino acids. Deletions cut 2 bases from V and 13 bases from J, with 17 bases between. The CDR3 reads CATSRTTTGPDFF. CDR3 DNA sequence: TGTGCCACCAGCAGAACCACTACGGGTCCCGATTTCTTT.

In its sample, this clone was seen a few times. The chain is built from TRBV29-1 and TRBJ1-5; maybe TRBD1 (6 bases). The CDR3 is 12 residues long. V was shortened by 6 bases and J by 4 bases, with 10 bases between the two germline ends. The V gene's germline CDR1 is SQVTM and CDR2 ANQGSEA. CDR3 region: CSVGAQNQPQHF. In DNA, the CDR3 is TGCAGCGTGGGGGCCCAAAATCAGCCCCAGCATTTT.

The V and J genes are TRBV5-1 and TRBJ2-7, with D perhaps given as TRBD1 or TRBD2 (5 bases each). Trimming removed 4 bases from V and 2 bases from J, with 13 bases in between. Germline V gene sequence: CDR1 SGHRS, CDR2 YFSETQ. The length of the CDR3 is 14 residues. The CDR3 coding sequence is TGCGCCAGCAGCCAGTCCGGGGACCCCTACGAGCAGTACTTC. Its translation is CASSQSGDPYEQYF.

This chain uses TRBV7-2 with TRBJ2-3; 7 positions match TRBD2. The CDR3 is 18 amino acids. Losses at the gene ends were 5 bases for V and 6 bases for J; bases not matched to a gene: 20. Germline CDR1 SGHTA, CDR2 FQGNSA. CDR3 sequence (DNA): TGTGCCAGCAGCCACGAACATCCTGTTCTAGCGGAGGGGGATACGCAGTATTTT. This gives the protein CASSHEHPVLAEGDTQYF.